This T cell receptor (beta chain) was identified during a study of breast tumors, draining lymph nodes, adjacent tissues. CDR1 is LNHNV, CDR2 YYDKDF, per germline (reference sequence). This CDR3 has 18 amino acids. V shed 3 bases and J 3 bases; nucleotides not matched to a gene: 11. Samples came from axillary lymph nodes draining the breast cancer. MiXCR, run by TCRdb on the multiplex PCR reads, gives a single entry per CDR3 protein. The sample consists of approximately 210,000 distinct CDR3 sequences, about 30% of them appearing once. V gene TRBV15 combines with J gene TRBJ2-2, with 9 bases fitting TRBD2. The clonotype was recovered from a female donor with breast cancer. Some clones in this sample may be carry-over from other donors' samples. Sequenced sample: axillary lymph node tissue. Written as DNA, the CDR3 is TGTGCCACCAGCAGCCAAGTCTGGGCGGGAGGGCACACCGGGGAGCTGTTTTTT. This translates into CATSSQVWAGGHTGELFF.